This entry lists 28 T cell receptor beta chains sequenced from one sample in a study of T cell clusters in autoimmune cytopenias. TRB amplification used around 0.25 ug of peripheral blood genomic DNA. TRB was amplified by touch-down multiplex PCR, primer pools A and B combined. From the multiplex PCR reads, TCRdb lists one entry per CDR3 protein and no DNA. The record lists about 6,900 distinct CDR3 sequences, of which the ten most abundant hold 9.9%. The same sample was also studied in work on T cell repertoires in aging, cancer and after chemotherapy.

Sequencing used peripheral blood. These receptor sequences come from a human donor in good health.

The V gene is TRBV6-2 or TRBV6-3, the J gene TRBJ2-6; TCRdb's D gene call, TRBD1, goes unchecked for lack of DNA. Germline loops: CDR1 MNHEY, CDR2 SVGEGT. This CDR3 spans 16 amino acids. CDR3 in amino acids: CASSHPGVSGANVLTF.

This clonotype is identified as medium-sized from frequency. This chain links TRBV6-5 with TRBJ2-5. This CDR3 spans 13 amino acids. The germline CDR1 and CDR2 sequences are MNHEY and SVGAGI. This CDR3 is CASSYGPQETQYF.

The CDR3 loop reads CASSLAERNRPYNSPLHF. This chain links TRBV7-2 with TRBJ1-6. CDR3 length: 18 amino acids. In germline, CDR1 is SGHTA, CDR2 FQGNSA.

The chain employs TRBV5-6 and TRBJ1-5. The CDR3 is made up of 13 amino acids. In germline, CDR1 is SGHDT, CDR2 YYEEEE. CDR3 protein: CASSLLGNQPQHF.

This chain joins TRBV30 and TRBJ1-1. The CDR3 has 13 amino acids. Germline V CDR1 and CDR2: GTSNPN, SVGIG (reference sequence). The CDR3 spells CAWSVHLNTEAFF.

V is TRBV5-6 and J is TRBJ1-1. This CDR3 is 12 amino acids long. Germline CDR1 SGHDT, CDR2 YYEEEE. This CDR3 is CASSLGENEAFF.

This clonotype is labeled medium-sized based on frequency. V and J are TRBV27 and TRBJ2-3. Germline V gives CDR1 MNHEY, CDR2 SMNVEV (reference sequence). CDR3 length: 15 amino acids. CDR3 loop: CASSLSVVGQDTQYF.

V gene TRBV6-1 combines with J gene TRBJ2-2; TCRdb lists TRBD1, though no DNA is available to test this call. CDR3 length: 15 residues. CDR1 MNHNS and CDR2 SASEGT come from the germline V gene. This CDR3 reads CASTAGGATPGELFF.

Frequency places this clonotype as medium-sized (0.01 to 0.1%). This chain connects TRBV6-5 to TRBJ1-6; TCRdb calls TRBD1, which cannot be checked without DNA. CDR3 length: 16 amino acids. CDR1 MNHEY and CDR2 SVGAGI come from the germline V gene. The CDR3 sequence: CASSYRQTADNSPLHF.

Frequency places this clonotype as medium-sized. This chain connects TRBV18 to TRBJ1-6; TCRdb calls TRBD1, which cannot be checked without DNA. The CDR3 totals 15 residues. Per the germline V gene, CDR1 is KGHSH and CDR2 is LQKENI. The chain's CDR3 is CASSKGQGFSSPLHF.

The CDR3 is CASSEQRGADTQYF. The genes are TRBV11-2 and TRBJ2-3; TCRdb's D call, TRBD2, is unchecked because there is no DNA. The CDR3 has 14 residues. The V gene's germline CDR1 is SGHAT and CDR2 FQNNGV.

J is TRBJ2-1 and V is TRBV6-2 or TRBV6-3; TCRdb returns TRBD1, unconfirmable since there is no DNA. The germline gives CDR1 MNHEY, CDR2 SVGEGT. This CDR3 spans 15 amino acids. The chain's CDR3 is CASSPGEKDTAEQFF.

V gene TRBV6-1 combines with J gene TRBJ2-1; the D gene TCRdb calls, TRBD2, cannot be checked with no DNA. The CDR3 extends over 17 amino acids. The V gene's germline CDR1 is MNHNS and CDR2 SASEGT. The CDR3: CASSVVAGGTGYNEQFF.

The CDR3 protein is CASLPSGNPYEQYF. The J gene is TRBJ2-7, the V gene TRBV12-3 or TRBV12-4; as DNA is missing, the TRBD1 call by TCRdb cannot be tested. CDR3 length equals 14 residues.

The chain recombines TRBV19 with TRBJ2-1. The germline V gene has CDR1 LNHDA and CDR2 SQIVND (reference sequence). This CDR3 has 11 residues. CDR3 region: CASSENNEQFF.

The V gene is TRBV6-1, the J gene TRBJ2-7; the TCRdb D gene call, TRBD1, has no DNA to confirm it. Looked up from germline, CDR1 is MNHNS and CDR2 is SASEGT. The CDR3 length is 15 residues. The chain's CDR3 is CASSELRDRPYEQYF.

The J gene is TRBJ2-5, the V gene TRBV6-1; TCRdb's D gene call, TRBD1, goes unchecked for lack of DNA. The CDR3 is made up of 13 amino acids. The germline V gene has CDR1 MNHNS and CDR2 SASEGT. The CDR3 protein is CASSIGARGTQYF.

Its frequency marks this clonotype as medium-sized. This chain links TRBV6-2 or TRBV6-3 with TRBJ2-3; the D call from TCRdb, TRBD1, cannot be confirmed without DNA. Germline CDR1 is MNHEY and CDR2 is SVGEGT. CDR3 size: 16 residues. The CDR3 sequence is CASRETGTGETDTQYF.

Considering frequency, this clonotype is medium-sized (0.01 to 0.1%). The CDR3 is CASSRLGEPVSGANVLTF. The V gene is TRBV13, the J gene TRBJ2-6; TCRdb gives TRBD2 as the D gene, but with no DNA this cannot be confirmed. The CDR3 extends over 18 amino acids. Germline CDR1 is PRHDT and CDR2 is FYEKMQ (reference sequence). Together with reference TRBV13 and TRBJ2-6, the CDR3 gives the full variable domain: AAGVIQSPRHLIKEKRETATLKCYPIPRHDTVYWYQQGPGQDPQFLISFYEKMQSDKGSIPDRFSAQQFSDYHSELNMSSLELGDSALYFCASSRLGEPVSGANVLTFGAGSRLTVL.

The CDR3 spells CASSPRQDAPAQYF. V gene TRBV18 combines with J gene TRBJ2-5; checking the TCRdb D call of TRBD1 is not possible without DNA. The CDR3 length is 14 residues. In germline, CDR1 is KGHSH, CDR2 LQKENI. The whole variable domain, filled in from reference TRBV18 and TRBJ2-5, reads NAGVMQNPRHLVRRRGQEARLRCSPMKGHSHVYWYRQLPEEGLKFMVYLQKENIIDESGMPKERFSAEFPKEGPSILRIQQVVRGDSAAYFCASSPRQDAPAQYFGPGTRLLVL.

This clonotype shows up as large (0.1 to 1%) by frequency. The V gene is TRBV29-1, the J gene TRBJ2-3; TCRdb's D gene call, TRBD1, goes unchecked for lack of DNA. The CDR3 covers 13 residues. Germline values: CDR1 SQVTM, CDR2 ANQGSEA. The CDR3 reads CSVEYRGTDTQYF.

The chain joins TRBV12-3 or TRBV12-4 to TRBJ1-1; TCRdb's D call of TRBD1 is untestable without DNA. This CDR3 comprises 15 residues. The chain's CDR3 is CASLGQGDMNTEAFF.

The rearrangement uses TRBV10-3 and TRBJ2-3; the D gene TCRdb calls, TRBD2, cannot be checked with no DNA. Germline lookup yields CDR1 ENHRY and CDR2 SYGVKD. CDR3 size: 16 residues. The CDR3 sequence is CAISVEGGGSTDTQYF.

This clonotype ranks as medium-sized in terms of frequency. J is TRBJ2-7 and V is TRBV30; TCRdb lists TRBD2, though no DNA is available to test this call. Germline CDR1 is GTSNPN and CDR2 is SVGIG (reference sequence). This CDR3 is 16 amino acids long. This CDR3 is CAWSVLKGTLPYEQYF.

Measured by frequency, this clonotype is medium-sized. CDR3 amino acids: CAWSVQGTGELFF. V gene TRBV30 combines with J gene TRBJ2-2. This CDR3 is 13 amino acids long. CDR1 is GTSNPN, CDR2 SVGIG, per germline (reference sequence).

V is TRBV18 and J is TRBJ2-3; TCRdb lists TRBD1, though no DNA is available to test this call. Per the germline V gene, CDR1 is KGHSH and CDR2 is LQKENI. The CDR3 is 17 amino acids. The CDR3: CASSPPVIGGRTDTQYF.

The chain employs TRBV12-3 or TRBV12-4 and TRBJ1-1; TCRdb picks TRBD1, but there is no DNA to check that call. This CDR3 is built from 14 residues. CDR3 sequence reads: CASTQDRVNTEAFF.

The chain uses TRBV13 and TRBJ2-6; TCRdb's D gene call, TRBD2, goes unchecked for lack of DNA. CDR3 length equals 19 residues. CDR1 is PRHDT and CDR2 is FYEKMQ in the germline V gene (reference sequence). This CDR3 is CASSLLIRLVGPGANVLTF.